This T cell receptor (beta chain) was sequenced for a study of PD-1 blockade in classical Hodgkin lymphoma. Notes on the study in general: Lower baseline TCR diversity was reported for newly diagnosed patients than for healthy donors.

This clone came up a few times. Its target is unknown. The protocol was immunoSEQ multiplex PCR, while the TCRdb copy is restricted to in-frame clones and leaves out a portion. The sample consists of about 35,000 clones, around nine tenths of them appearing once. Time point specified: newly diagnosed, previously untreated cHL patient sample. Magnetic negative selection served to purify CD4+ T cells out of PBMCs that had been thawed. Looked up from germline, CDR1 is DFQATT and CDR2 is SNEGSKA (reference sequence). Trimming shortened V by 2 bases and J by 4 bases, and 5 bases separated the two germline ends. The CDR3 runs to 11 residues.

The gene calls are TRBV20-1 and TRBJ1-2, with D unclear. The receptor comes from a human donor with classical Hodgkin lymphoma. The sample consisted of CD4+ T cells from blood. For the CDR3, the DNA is TGCAGTGCTAGACTCCGCTATGGCTACACCTTC. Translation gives CSARLRYGYTF.